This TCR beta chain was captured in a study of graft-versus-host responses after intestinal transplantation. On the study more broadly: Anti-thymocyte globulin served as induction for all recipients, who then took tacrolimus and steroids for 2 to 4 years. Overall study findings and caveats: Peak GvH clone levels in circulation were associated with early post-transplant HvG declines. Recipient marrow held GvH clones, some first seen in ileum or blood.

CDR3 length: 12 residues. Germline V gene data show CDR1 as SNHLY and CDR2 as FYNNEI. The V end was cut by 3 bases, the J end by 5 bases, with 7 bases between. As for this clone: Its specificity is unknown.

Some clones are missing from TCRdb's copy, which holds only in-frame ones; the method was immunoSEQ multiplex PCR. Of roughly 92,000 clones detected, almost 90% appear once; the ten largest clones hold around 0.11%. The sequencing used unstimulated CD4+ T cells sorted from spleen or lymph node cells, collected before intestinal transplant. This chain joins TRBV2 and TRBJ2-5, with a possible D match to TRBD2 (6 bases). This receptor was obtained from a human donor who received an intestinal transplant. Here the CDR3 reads CASSDRGETQYF. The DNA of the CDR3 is TGTGCCAGCAGTGACCGGGGGGAGACCCAGTACTTC.